This paragraph reports one T cell receptor beta chain. The data were obtained in a study of blood T cell repertoires in COVID-19. About the study: COVID-19 samples from acute and convalescent phases originated in the United States, Italy and Spain. In each case, the material was cDNA or gDNA derived from T cells, B-cell-depleted T cells, or PBMCs.

CDR3 length equals 14 residues. Looked up from germline, CDR1 is MDHEN and CDR2 is SYDVKM. V was shortened by 2 bases and J by 9 bases, with 11 bases between the two germline ends. The authors' processing: Amplified reference gene primers provided the basis for estimating nucleated cell counts. Here immunoSEQ multiplex PCR was the method, and the copy in TCRdb shows in-frame clones only, minus some. V and J calls and clone size follow that table, whereas D and trimming were derived from the DNA. The sample has about 220,000 clones, 70% to 85% seen once; the top ten hold approximately 10%. This clonotype was sampled from a man aged 45-60 years with active or convalescent COVID-19. The sample consisted of peripheral blood. The genes are TRBV28 and TRBJ1-6; weak D call: TRBD1 (5 bases). The CDR3 sequence: CASSLRGKSSPLHF. The CDR3 region has the DNA TGTGCCAGCAGTTTAAGGGGAAAAAGTTCACCCCTCCACTTT.